The 10 T cell receptor beta chains listed next were all sequenced from one sample in a study of identical twins. Each CDR3 protein is one row after TCRdb ran MiXCR on the 5' RACE reads. The sample shows around 550,000 distinct CDR3 sequences, roughly 15% of them seen only once. The same specimen was also included in a second study, on yellow fever vaccine responses in identical twins.

Material: CD4+ T cells sorted from blood. All receptors derive from a woman younger than 35 in good health.

This clonotype was counted ten times or more. The chain couples TRBV20-1 to TRBJ1-6; perhaps TRBD1 as D (5 bases). In germline, CDR1 is DFQATT, CDR2 SNEGSKA (reference sequence). CDR3 length: 16 amino acids. V dropped 2 bases and J dropped 7 bases, with 18 bases sitting between them. The CDR3 region is CSARSLGEAGNSPLHF. The CDR3 DNA is TGCAGTGCTAGATCTTTAGGGGAGGCTGGGAATTCACCCCTCCACTTT.

The chain carries TRBV5-6 and TRBJ2-1; 13 nucleotides match TRBD2. The CDR3 runs to 15 residues. Germline CDR1 SGHDT, CDR2 YYEEEE. V was pared by 4 bases and J by 8 bases, with 6 bases of the junction left unmatched. The CDR3 reads CASSLTSGRLDEQFF. The CDR3 DNA follows: TGTGCCAGCAGCCTGACTAGCGGGAGGCTTGATGAGCAGTTCTTC. Supplemented by reference TRBV5-6 and TRBJ2-1, the full variable domain reads DAGVTQSPTHLIKTRGQQVTLRCSPKSGHDTVSWYQQALGQGPQFIFQYYEEEERQRGNFPDRFSGHQFPNYSSELNVNALLLGDSALYLCASSLTSGRLDEQFFGPGTRLTVL.

The rearrangement joins TRBV9 to TRBJ2-3; no firm D call. Germline assignment: CDR1 SGDLS and CDR2 YYNGEE. This CDR3 comprises 15 residues. With 1 base removed from V and 0 bases from J, the gap between germline ends came to 9 bases. CDR3 nucleotides: TGTGCCAGCAGCGTAAACCCATCTAGCACAGATACGCAGTATTTT. Encoded protein: CASSVNPSSTDTQYF.

This clonotype was counted between two and nine times. The chain recombines TRBV20-1 with TRBJ2-7; no definite D call. Trimming left V 6 bases short and J 2 bases short, with 14 bases between. Per the germline V gene, CDR1 is DFQATT and CDR2 is SNEGSKA (reference sequence). The CDR3 is 13 residues long. CDR3 sequence: CSAKLLVTYEQYF. As DNA, the CDR3 is TGCAGTGCAAAGCTTTTGGTAACCTACGAGCAGTACTTC.

This sequence joins TRBV27 and TRBJ2-3; a possible D gene is TRBD2 (6 bases). The length of the CDR3 is 15 residues. The germline CDR1 and CDR2 sequences are MNHEY and SMNVEV (reference sequence). The ends were cut back, 0 bases at V and 2 bases at J, with 9 bases in the middle. In DNA, the CDR3 is TGTGCCAGCAGTTTATCGGCGGGGTACACAGATACGCAGTATTTT. It translates to CASSLSAGYTDTQYF.

This clonotype was counted a few times. V gene TRBV20-1 combines with J gene TRBJ1-1; D not certain. Germline lookup yields CDR1 DFQATT and CDR2 SNEGSKA (reference sequence). This CDR3 comprises 13 residues. The CDR3 spells CSSLFDKSSQAFF. The CDR3 bases are TGCAGCTCCCTCTTCGACAAATCTTCCCAGGCTTTCTTT.

This clonotype was found many times. The genes are TRBV12-3 or TRBV12-4 and TRBJ1-3, with unresolved D. The CDR3 is 14 amino acids. Trimming shortened V by 3 bases and J by 0 bases, and 6 bases separated the two germline ends. This CDR3 is CASSLGYSGNTIYF. In nucleotides, the CDR3 is TGTGCCAGCAGTTTGGGTTACTCTGGAAACACCATATATTTT.

This clonotype was counted a few times. V is TRBV12-3 or TRBV12-4 and J is TRBJ2-4; 11 nucleotides agree with TRBD1. V shed 5 bases, J shed 13 bases, and the junction held 7 bases outside the gene matches. The CDR3 length is 13 residues. The CDR3: CASSPGTGGIQYF. CDR3 nucleotide sequence: TGTGCCAGCAGTCCAGGGACAGGGGGGATCCAGTACTTC.

This clonotype has only a few counts. This chain links TRBV10-1 with TRBJ2-5, with 7 bases lining up with TRBD1. The CDR3 length is 15 residues. Trimming took 5 bases from V and 1 from J; bases not matched to a gene: 7. Germline CDR1 reads WNHNN; CDR2 reads SYGVQD (reference sequence). CDR3 sequence: CASSSTWDSQETQYF. CDR3 nucleotides: TGCGCCAGCAGTTCCACCTGGGACAGCCAAGAGACCCAGTACTTC.

The rearrangement joins TRBV2 to TRBJ2-6; the D gene could be TRBD1 or TRBD2 (6 bases each). Germline V gene sequence: CDR1 SNHLY, CDR2 FYNNEI. There are 16 residues in the CDR3. The V gene lost 2 bases and the J gene lost 4 bases, with 12 bases spanning the gap. This CDR3 reads CASSESGARGANVLTF. CDR3 nucleotide sequence: TGTGCCAGCAGTGAATCGGGGGCGCGAGGGGCCAACGTCCTGACTTTC.